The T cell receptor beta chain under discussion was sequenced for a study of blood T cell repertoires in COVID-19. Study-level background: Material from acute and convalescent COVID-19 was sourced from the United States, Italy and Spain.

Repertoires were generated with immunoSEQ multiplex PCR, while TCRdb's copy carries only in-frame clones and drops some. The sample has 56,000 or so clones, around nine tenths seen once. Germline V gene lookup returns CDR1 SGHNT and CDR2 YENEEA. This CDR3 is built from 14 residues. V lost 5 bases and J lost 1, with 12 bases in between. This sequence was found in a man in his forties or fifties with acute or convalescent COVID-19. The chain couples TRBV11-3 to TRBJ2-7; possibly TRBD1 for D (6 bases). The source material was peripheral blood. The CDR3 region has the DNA TGTGCCAGCAGCCCCTACAGGGAATCCTACGAGCAGTACTTC. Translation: CASSPYRESYEQYF.